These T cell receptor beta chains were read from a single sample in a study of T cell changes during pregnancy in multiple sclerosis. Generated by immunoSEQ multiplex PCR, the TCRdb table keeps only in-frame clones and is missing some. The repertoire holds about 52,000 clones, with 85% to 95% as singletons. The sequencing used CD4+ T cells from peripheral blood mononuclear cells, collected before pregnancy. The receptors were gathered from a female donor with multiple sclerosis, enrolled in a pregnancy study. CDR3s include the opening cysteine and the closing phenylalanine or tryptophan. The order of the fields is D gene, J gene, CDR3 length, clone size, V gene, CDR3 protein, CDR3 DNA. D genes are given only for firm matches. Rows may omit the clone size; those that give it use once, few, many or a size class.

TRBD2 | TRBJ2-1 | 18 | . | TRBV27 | CASTKGLAGGGSYNKQFF | TGTGCCAGCACCAAGGGACTAGCGGGAGGGGGGTCCTACAATAAGCAGTTCTTC
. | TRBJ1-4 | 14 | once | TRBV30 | CASGSQTTNEKLFF | TGTGCCTCGGGAAGCCAAACAACTAATGAAAAACTGTTTTTT
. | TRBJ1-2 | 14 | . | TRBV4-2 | CASSQDRRRGGYTF | TGTGCCAGCAGCCAAGATCGTCGTAGGGGGGGCTACACCTTC
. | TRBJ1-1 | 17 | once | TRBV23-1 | CASSQSCSAKGDTEAFF | TGCGCCAGCAGTCAATCGTGCAGTGCTAAGGGGGACACTGAAGCTTTCTTT
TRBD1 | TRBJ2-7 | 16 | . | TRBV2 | CASSERQVTGVFEQYF | TGTGCCAGCAGTGAACGTCAGGTGACAGGGGTCTTTGAGCAGTACTTC
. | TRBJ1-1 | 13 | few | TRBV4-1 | CASSLQGNTEAFF | TGCGCCAGCAGCCTACAGGGGAACACTGAAGCTTTCTTT
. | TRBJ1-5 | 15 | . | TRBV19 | CASSMFPGGDQPQHF | TGTGCCAGTAGTATGTTTCCGGGGGGGGATCAGCCCCAGCATTTT
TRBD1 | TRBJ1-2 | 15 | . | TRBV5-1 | CASSSSGTVPTGYTF | TGCGCCAGCAGCTCATCCGGGACAGTTCCCACTGGCTACACCTTC
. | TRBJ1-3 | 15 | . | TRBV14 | CASSRQGFSGNTIYF | TGTGCCAGCAGCCGGCAGGGCTTCTCTGGAAACACCATATATTTT
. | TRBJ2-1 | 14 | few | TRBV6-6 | CASSYSALRNEQFF | TGTGCCAGCAGTTACTCGGCCCTCAGGAATGAGCAGTTCTTC
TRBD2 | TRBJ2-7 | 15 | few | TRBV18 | CASSPRGGSSYEQYF | TGTGCCAGCTCACCACGGGGCGGGAGCTCCTACGAGCAGTACTTC